The subject of this entry is one T cell receptor beta chain. Its antigen is unidentified. Cells designated naive CD8 were CD45RO-negative and were positively selected for CCR7, with terminally differentiated effector memory CD45RA+ cells excluded. The sample belongs to a study of shared clonotypes between healthy human individuals. Study-level information: Per donor, CD8 memory used one plate, CD8 naive used two, CD4 memory used three and CD4 naive used three.

Findings and limits, study-wide: An expected dependence of interdonor clonotype sharing on sequencing depth was noted.

Original handling: Filtering was not the same, since immunoSEQ gave junction-only sequences without quality scores. Assay used: immunoSEQ multiplex PCR; TCRdb lists only in-frame clones, some missing. For V, J and clone size, that table is used; D and trimming come from the DNA. This table has about 2,100,000 clones, roughly 91% appearing once. The CDR3 is made up of 19 amino acids. V dropped 3 bases and J dropped 3; count of bases not matched to a gene: 14. Germline loops: CDR1 SGHVS, CDR2 FQNEAQ. The source is a man between 18 and 29 years old in good health. Some clones in this sample may be carry-over from other donors' samples. The V gene is TRBV7-8, the J gene TRBJ2-2, with TRBD1 matching 9 bases. The specimen was naive CD8+ T cells from PBMCs. The CDR3, as DNA: TGTGCCAGCAGCTTTTCTTTGTTTGCGCGGGACAGGGACACCGGGGAGCTGTTTTTT. It specifies CASSFSLFARDRDTGELFF.